These 18 T cell receptor beta chains came from one sample sequenced in a study of blood T cells in healthy people across ages. A second PCR of roughly 6 to 12 cycles used a sample-barcoded 5' primer and a J-beta primer mix. Each CDR3 protein gets one entry after TCRdb re-called the 5' RACE reads with MiXCR. Of about 680,000 distinct CDR3 sequences listed, 49% are singletons. The sample taken for sequencing was blood. All receptors derive from a woman aged 60-75 years in good health.

This clonotype showed up many times. The chain links TRBV7-2 to TRBJ1-2; 10 bases align to TRBD1. V lost 5 bases to trimming and J lost 4 bases; unmatched junction nucleotides: 4. In germline, CDR1 is SGHTA, CDR2 FQGNSA. The CDR3 sequence is 14 residues long. The CDR3 region has the DNA TGTGCCAGCAGCCCAGACAGGGGGCGCTATGGCTACACCTTC. Translated: CASSPDRGRYGYTF.

The genes are TRBV7-2 and TRBJ2-4, with D unclear. With 1 base removed from V and 8 bases from J, the gap between germline ends came to 9 bases. The CDR3 runs 13 residues. Germline assignment: CDR1 SGHTA and CDR2 FQGNSA. The chain's CDR3 is CASSLGPLYIQYF. Here the CDR3 DNA reads TGTGCCAGCAGCTTAGGTCCCCTCTACATTCAGTACTTC.

This clonotype was counted a few times. The V gene is TRBV7-2, the J gene TRBJ2-7, with 11 bases aligning to TRBD2. V gave up 3 bases and J gave up 3 bases; unmatched junction bases: 4. The CDR3 length is 15 residues. In germline, CDR1 is SGHTA, CDR2 FQGNSA. Here the CDR3 reads CASSFSGTSGYEQYF. CDR3 coding DNA: TGTGCCAGCAGCTTTTCCGGGACTAGCGGCTACGAGCAGTACTTC. Complete variable domain (other parts from reference TRBV7-2 and TRBJ2-7): GAGVSQSPSNKVTEKGKDVELRCDPISGHTALYWYRQSLGQGLEFLIYFQGNSAPDKSGLPSDRFSAERTGGSVSTLTIQRTQQEDSAVYLCASSFSGTSGYEQYFGPGTRLTVT.

The V and J genes are TRBV5-1 and TRBJ2-7, with D unresolved. Per germline, CDR1 SGHRS and CDR2 YFSETQ. With 0 bases removed from V and 0 bases from J, the gap between germline ends came to 7 bases. This CDR3 comprises 14 residues. In DNA, the CDR3 is TGCGCCAGCAGCTTGGGACACGACTCCTACGAGCAGTACTTC. This translates into CASSLGHDSYEQYF.

The rearrangement links TRBV7-9 to TRBJ1-1, with 10 bases aligning to TRBD1. V dropped 5 bases and J dropped 6; count of bases not matched to a gene: 6. Germline V gives CDR1 SEHNR, CDR2 FQNEAQ (reference sequence). CDR3 length: 14 residues. CDR3 region: CASSTGTGEPEAFF. DNA for the CDR3: TGTGCCAGCAGCACAGGGACAGGGGAGCCTGAAGCTTTCTTT.

This clonotype has just one count. J is TRBJ2-1 and V is TRBV4-3; D remains ambiguous. The assigned J gene may be wrong: the sequence end matches TRBJ2-7 better. Germline CDR1 LGHNA, CDR2 YSLEER. The CDR3 is 16 residues long. CDR3 bases: TGCGCCAGCAGCCCTTCCTGGTCTGGCTCCTACAATGAGCAGTACTTC. Protein sequence: CASSPSWSGSYNEQYF.

The chain employs TRBV10-3 and TRBJ1-2; D is unresolved. V lost 4 bases to trimming and J lost 2 bases, with 8 bases between them. The CDR3 consists of 13 residues. Germline assignment: CDR1 ENHRY and CDR2 SYGVKD. Written as DNA, the CDR3 is TGTGCCATCAGTGGGCTTGCAAACTATGGCTACACCTTC. This codes for CAISGLANYGYTF.

In this sample, this clonotype turned up a few times. The J gene is TRBJ1-1, the V gene TRBV4-1, with a possible D match to TRBD1 (6 bases). The CDR3 covers 14 residues. Trimming took off 9 bases at V and 2 bases at J, with 16 bases between the two ends. Germline CDR1 is MGHRA and CDR2 is YSYEKL. The CDR3 reads CASRTRTVNTEAFF. CDR3 bases: TGCGCCAGTAGAACACGGACAGTTAACACTGAAGCTTTCTTT.

This clonotype turned up a few times. The CDR3 spells CASSRLTTATGANVLTF. The CDR3 bases are TGTGCCAGCAGCCGCTTGACAACGGCCACTGGGGCCAACGTCCTGACTTTC. This chain connects TRBV7-9 to TRBJ2-6; D unclear. Looked up from germline, CDR1 is SEHNR and CDR2 is FQNEAQ (reference sequence). The CDR3 is made up of 17 amino acids. The V end was cut by 5 bases, the J end by 2 bases, with 16 bases between.

For this clonotype: This may come from a read error, since a much larger clone is one base off. The chain links TRBV29-1 to TRBJ2-7; D is uncertain. The better agreement between TRBJ2-5 and the DNA end casts doubt on the J call. This CDR3 has 13 residues. Germline V gene sequence: CDR1 SQVTM, CDR2 ANQGSEA. DNA of the CDR3: TGCAGCGTTGGACGAGCGACGGGAGAGACCCAGTACTTC. Its protein is CSVGRATGETQYF.

The V and J genes are TRBV7-2 and TRBJ2-5; 10 nucleotides match TRBD2. This CDR3 is 19 amino acids long. Germline V gene lookup returns CDR1 SGHTA and CDR2 FQGNSA. With 5 bases clipped from V and 11 bases from J, the junction kept 26 bases outside the gene matches. CDR3 sequence: CASSPVGVAGGRRYNEQYF. For the CDR3, the DNA is TGTGCCAGCAGCCCCGTTGGGGTAGCGGGAGGCCGGCGGTACAATGAGCAGTACTTC.

The chain couples TRBV2 to TRBJ2-7; D might be TRBD1 (5 bases). The germline CDR1 and CDR2 sequences are SNHLY and FYNNEI. V was trimmed by 8 bases and J by 7 bases, leaving 21 bases between them. The CDR3 extends over 14 amino acids. This chain's CDR3 is CASLIGAIHNEQYF. Written as DNA, the CDR3 is TGTGCCAGCCTTATTGGGGCCATACACAATGAGCAGTACTTC.

Ten or more counts support this clonotype. The DNA for the CDR3 is TGCAGTGCTAGAGAAGACTATCCCGAGCAGTACTTC. As protein: CSAREDYPEQYF. This chain connects TRBV20-1 to TRBJ2-7; tentatively, D is TRBD2 (5 bases). V lost 0 bases to trimming and J lost 6 bases, with 9 bases between them. The length of the CDR3 is 12 residues. Per the germline V gene, CDR1 is DFQATT and CDR2 is SNEGSKA (reference sequence).

V usage is TRBV12-3 or TRBV12-4 and J usage is TRBJ1-1, with TRBD1 matching 7 bases. V trimming: 5 bases; J trimming: 4 bases; junction bases outside the gene matches: 4. CDR3 length: 13 amino acids. The CDR3 nucleotides are TGTGCCAGCAGTGAACAGGGGCCCACTGAAGCTTTCTTT. It translates to CASSEQGPTEAFF.

The chain couples TRBV7-2 to TRBJ1-5, with 7 bases lining up with TRBD1. The CDR3 is made up of 15 amino acids. After removal of 3 bases from V and 1 base from J, the junction contained 3 bases not matched to a gene. Germline-derived CDR1 and CDR2 are SGHTA and FQGNSA. The CDR3 nucleotides are TGTGCCAGCAGCTTTTCGACAGGGAGCAATCAGCCCCAGCATTTT. Its translation is CASSFSTGSNQPQHF.

The chain links TRBV27 to TRBJ2-5, with 7 bases that match TRBD2. The CDR3 extends over 15 amino acids. Germline CDR1 reads MNHEY; CDR2 reads SMNVEV (reference sequence). Losses at the gene ends were 3 bases for V and 5 bases for J; bases not matched to a gene: 9. The CDR3 is CASSFGSGRLETQYF. In DNA form, the CDR3 reads TGTGCCAGCAGTTTTGGGTCCGGGAGGTTGGAGACCCAGTACTTC.

The rearrangement links TRBV5-6 to TRBJ2-4; 8 bases fit TRBD2. This CDR3 contains 14 residues. From germline, CDR1 is SGHDT and CDR2 YYEEEE. V gave up 6 bases and J gave up 8 bases; unmatched junction bases: 10. CDR3: CASIPAGGRDIQYF. In nucleotides, the CDR3 is TGTGCCAGCATTCCCGCGGGGGGCCGGGACATTCAGTACTTC.

This chain uses TRBV5-1 with TRBJ2-5, with 7 bases that match TRBD1. The CDR3 runs 13 residues. Trimming took 4 bases from V and 4 from J; bases not matched to a gene: 4. CDR1 SGHRS and CDR2 YFSETQ come from the germline V gene. DNA of the CDR3: TGCGCCAGCAGCCATCGGGACAGAGAGACCCAGTACTTC. Translating gives CASSHRDRETQYF.